This T cell receptor (beta chain) originates from a study of early T cells in non-severe SARS-CoV-2 infection. Attached unique molecular identifiers marked individual cDNA molecules. Via MiXCR, TCRdb re-called the 5' RACE reads, giving one row per CDR3 protein. The table shows some 64,000 distinct CDR3 sequences, with about 19% occurring only once. Germline V gene data show CDR1 as ENHRY and CDR2 as SYGVKD. The V end lost 3 bases, the J end lost 4 bases, and 4 bases lay between the germline ends. The CDR3 has 12 residues. This specimen was whole blood, taken at baseline. The receptor was derived from an adult who was a healthcare worker with PCR-confirmed SARS-CoV-2 infection or an uninfected control (not recorded which). V gene TRBV10-3 combines with J gene TRBJ1-3; D gene uncertain. CDR3 DNA: TGTGCCATCAGTGAAAGAGGAAACACCATATATTTT. Translating it yields CAISERGNTIYF.